In its sample, the clone carrying this T cell receptor beta chain was seen many times. Germline lookup yields CDR1 SGHTA and CDR2 FQGNSA. Trimming pared 5 bases from V and 0 bases from J, leaving 19 bases between. The CDR3 sequence is 17 residues long. The source of the sample is a study of T-cell reconstitution after alpha-beta-depleted transplantation in children. Using unique molecular identifiers, the investigators prepared the TCRbeta library. TCRdb ran MiXCR on the PCR reads and lists one entry per CDR3 protein. The sample carries some 240,000 distinct CDR3 sequences, 7.5% to 10% recorded once. This material consisted of PBMCs from the stem cell graft donor, taken from the stem cell graft. This chain uses TRBV7-2 with TRBJ1-2, with a possible D match to TRBD1 (5 bases). The source is a human donor who donated a stem cell graft to a child with SCID. DNA of the CDR3: TGTGCCAGCAGCCCCCATGGACCGGGGGTGGCTAACTATGGCTACACCTTC. Its protein is CASSPHGPGVANYGYTF.